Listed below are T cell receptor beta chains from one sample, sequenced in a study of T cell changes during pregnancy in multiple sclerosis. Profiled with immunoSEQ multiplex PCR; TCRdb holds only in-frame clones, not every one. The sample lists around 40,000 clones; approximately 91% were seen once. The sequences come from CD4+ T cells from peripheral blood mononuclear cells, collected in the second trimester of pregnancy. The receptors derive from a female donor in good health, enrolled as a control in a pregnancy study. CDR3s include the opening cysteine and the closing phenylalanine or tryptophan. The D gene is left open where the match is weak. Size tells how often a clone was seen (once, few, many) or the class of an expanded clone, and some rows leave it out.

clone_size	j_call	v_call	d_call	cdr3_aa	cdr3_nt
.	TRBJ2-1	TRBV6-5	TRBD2	CASSSGLAGGSGEQFF	TGTGCCAGCAGTTCGGGACTAGCGGGGGGATCAGGAGAGCAGTTCTTC
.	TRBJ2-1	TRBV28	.	CASSLRGSLGDEQFF	TGTGCCAGCAGCCTCCGAGGGAGTTTGGGCGATGAGCAGTTCTTC
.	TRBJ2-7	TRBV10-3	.	CAIMEADSYEQYF	TGTGCCATCATGGAGGCGGACTCCTACGAGCAGTACTTC
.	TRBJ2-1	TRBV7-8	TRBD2	CASSLDGLAGGQFSRTEQFF	TGTGCCAGCAGCTTAGATGGGCTAGCGGGGGGGCAGTTCTCGCGGACTGAGCAGTTCTTC
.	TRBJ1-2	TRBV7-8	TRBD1	CASSYRTGVIANYGYTF	TGTGCCAGCAGTTATAGGACAGGGGTCATAGCTAACTATGGCTACACCTTC
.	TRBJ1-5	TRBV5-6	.	CASSLLRGGQPQHF	TGTGCCAGCAGCTTGTTGAGGGGGGGTCAGCCCCAGCATTTT
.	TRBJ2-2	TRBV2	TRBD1	CASSGGDRAGELFF	TGTGCCAGCAGTGGAGGGGACAGGGCCGGGGAGCTGTTTTTT
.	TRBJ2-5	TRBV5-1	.	CASTQRGGRETQYF	TGCGCCAGCACCCAGCGAGGGGGAAGGGAGACCCAGTACTTC
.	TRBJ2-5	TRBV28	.	CASSSGLSGRETQYF	TGTGCCAGCAGTTCTGGACTCAGCGGGCGAGAGACCCAGTACTTC
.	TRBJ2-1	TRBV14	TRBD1	CASHPGSPGQGYNEQFF	TGTGCCAGCCACCCGGGGTCCCCGGGACAGGGCTACAATGAGCAGTTCTTC
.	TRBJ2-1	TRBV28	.	CASMGGTHYNEQFF	TGTGCCAGCATGGGCGGGACCCACTACAATGAGCAGTTCTTC
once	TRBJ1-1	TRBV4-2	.	CASSQDRGNTEAFF	TGTGCCAGCAGCCAAGATCGGGGGAACACTGAAGCTTTCTTT
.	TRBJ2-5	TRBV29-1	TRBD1	CSVVQGVQETQYF	TGCAGCGTGGTACAGGGGGTACAAGAGACCCAGTACTTC
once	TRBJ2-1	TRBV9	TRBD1	CASSVEGASYNEQFF	TGTGCCAGCAGCGTAGAGGGGGCCTCTTACAATGAGCAGTTCTTC
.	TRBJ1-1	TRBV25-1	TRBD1	CASISDRDGPEAFF	TGTGCCAGCATCTCAGACAGGGATGGTCCTGAAGCTTTCTTT
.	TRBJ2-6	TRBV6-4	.	CASSEAADGANVLTF	TGTGCCAGCAGTGAAGCGGCTGATGGGGCCAACGTCCTGACTTTC
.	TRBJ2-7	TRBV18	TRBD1	CASSPRDRGEEQYF	TGTGCCAGCTCACCACGAGACAGGGGGGAAGAGCAGTACTTC
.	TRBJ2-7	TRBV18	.	CASSPPGHTGYEQYF	TGTGCCAGCTCACCACCGGGACACACTGGATACGAGCAGTACTTC
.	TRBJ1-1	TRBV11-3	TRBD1	CASSTQTGVDTEAFF	TGTGCCAGCAGCACCCAGACAGGGGTTGACACTGAAGCTTTCTTT
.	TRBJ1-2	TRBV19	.	CASSGVGGGESNGYTF	TGTGCCAGTAGTGGTGTCGGGGGGGGCGAATCCAATGGCTACACCTTC
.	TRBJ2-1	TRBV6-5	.	CASSPTPGSYNEQFF	TGTGCCAGCAGCCCGACCCCGGGCTCCTACAATGAGCAGTTCTTC
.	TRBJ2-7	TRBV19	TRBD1	CASRPTGAGEQYF	TGTGCCAGTAGGCCCACAGGGGCCGGGGAGCAGTACTTC
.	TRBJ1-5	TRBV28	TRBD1	CASRGTGGILQPQHF	TGTGCCAGCAGGGGGACAGGGGGTATTCTTCAGCCCCAGCATTTT
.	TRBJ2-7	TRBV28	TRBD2	CASSLTSGRHYEQYF	TGTGCCAGCAGTTTGACTAGCGGGAGACACTACGAGCAGTACTTC
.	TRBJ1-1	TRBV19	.	CASSIQIMNTEAFF	TGTGCCAGTAGTATCCAGATCATGAACACTGAAGCTTTCTTT
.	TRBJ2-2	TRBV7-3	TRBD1	CASSPRGQGRTGELFF	TGTGCCAGCAGCCCGAGGGGACAGGGAAGGACCGGGGAGCTGTTTTTT